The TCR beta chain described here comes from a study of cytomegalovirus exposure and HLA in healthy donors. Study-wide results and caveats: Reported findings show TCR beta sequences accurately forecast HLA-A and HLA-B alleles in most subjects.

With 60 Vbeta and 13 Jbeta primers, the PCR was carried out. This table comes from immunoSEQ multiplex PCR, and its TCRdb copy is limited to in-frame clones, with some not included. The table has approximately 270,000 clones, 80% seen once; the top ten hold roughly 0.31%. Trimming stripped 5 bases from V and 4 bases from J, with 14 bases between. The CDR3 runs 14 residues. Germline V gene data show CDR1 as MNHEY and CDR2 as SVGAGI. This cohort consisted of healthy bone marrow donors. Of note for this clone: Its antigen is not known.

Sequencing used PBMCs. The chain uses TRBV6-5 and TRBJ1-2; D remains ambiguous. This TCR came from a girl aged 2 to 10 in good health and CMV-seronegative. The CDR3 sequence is CASSGSLYLYGYTF. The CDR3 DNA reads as TGTGCCAGCAGTGGTAGCCTATACCTCTATGGCTACACCTTC.